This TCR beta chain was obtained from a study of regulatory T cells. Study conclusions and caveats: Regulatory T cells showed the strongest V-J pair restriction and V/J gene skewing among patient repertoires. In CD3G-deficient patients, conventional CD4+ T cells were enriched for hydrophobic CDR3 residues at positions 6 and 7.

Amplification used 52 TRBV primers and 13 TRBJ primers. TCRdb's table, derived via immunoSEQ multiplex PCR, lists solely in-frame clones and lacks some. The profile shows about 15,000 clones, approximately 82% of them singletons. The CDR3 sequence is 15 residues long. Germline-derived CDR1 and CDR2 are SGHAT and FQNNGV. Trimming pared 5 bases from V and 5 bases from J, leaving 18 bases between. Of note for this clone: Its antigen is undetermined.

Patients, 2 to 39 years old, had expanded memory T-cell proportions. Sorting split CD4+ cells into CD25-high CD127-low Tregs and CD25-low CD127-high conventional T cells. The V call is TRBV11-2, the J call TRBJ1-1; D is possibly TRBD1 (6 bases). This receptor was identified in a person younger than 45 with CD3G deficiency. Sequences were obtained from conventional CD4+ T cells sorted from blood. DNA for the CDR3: TGTGCCAGCAGCATCAGGGGAAGCTTTGGTACTGAAGCTTTCTTT. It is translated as CASSIRGSFGTEAFF.